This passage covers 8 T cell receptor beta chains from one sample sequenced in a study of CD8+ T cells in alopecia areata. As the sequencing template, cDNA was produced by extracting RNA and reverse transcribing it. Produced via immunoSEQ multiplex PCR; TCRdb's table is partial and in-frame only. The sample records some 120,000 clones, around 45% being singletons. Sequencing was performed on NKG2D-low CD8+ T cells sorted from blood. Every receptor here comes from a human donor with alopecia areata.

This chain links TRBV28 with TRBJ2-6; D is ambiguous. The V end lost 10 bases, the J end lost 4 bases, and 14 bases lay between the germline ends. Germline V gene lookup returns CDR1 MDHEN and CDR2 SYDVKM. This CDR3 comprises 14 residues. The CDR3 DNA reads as TGTGCCATTTTGGACCCAACGGGGGCCAACGTCCTGACTTTC. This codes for CAILDPTGANVLTF.

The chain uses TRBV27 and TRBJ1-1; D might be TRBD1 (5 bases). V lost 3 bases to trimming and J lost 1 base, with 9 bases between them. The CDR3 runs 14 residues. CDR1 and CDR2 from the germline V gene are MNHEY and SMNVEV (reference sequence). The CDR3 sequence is CASSFRGENTEAFF. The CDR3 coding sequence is TGTGCCAGCAGTTTCCGAGGGGAGAACACTGAAGCTTTCTTT.

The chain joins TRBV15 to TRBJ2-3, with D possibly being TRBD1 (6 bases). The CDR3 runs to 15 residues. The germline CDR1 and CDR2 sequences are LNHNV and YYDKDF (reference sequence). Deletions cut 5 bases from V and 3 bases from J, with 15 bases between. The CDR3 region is CATSSLQGATDTQYF. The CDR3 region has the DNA TGTGCCACCAGCTCTCTACAGGGCGCGACAGATACGCAGTATTTT.

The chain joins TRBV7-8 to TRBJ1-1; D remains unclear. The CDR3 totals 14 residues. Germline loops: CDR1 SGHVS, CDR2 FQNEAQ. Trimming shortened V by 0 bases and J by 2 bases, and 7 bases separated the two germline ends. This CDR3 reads CASSLAKLNTEAFF. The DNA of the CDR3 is TGTGCCAGCAGCTTAGCGAAACTAAACACTGAAGCTTTCTTT. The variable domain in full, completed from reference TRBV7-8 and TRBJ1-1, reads GAGVSQSPRYKVAKRGQDVALRCDPISGHVSLFWYQQALGQGPEFLTYFQNEAQLDKSGLPSDRFFAERPEGSVSTLKIQRTQQEDSAVYLCASSLAKLNTEAFFGQGTRLTVV.

CDR3 in DNA: TGCAGCGTTGAAGGGCACAGAGCTGAAGCTTTCTTT. Amino acids: CSVEGHRAEAFF. The rearrangement joins TRBV29-1 to TRBJ1-1; D is unclear. The V gene lost 1 base and the J gene lost 6 bases, with 9 bases spanning the gap. Germline-derived CDR1 and CDR2 are SQVTM and ANQGSEA. This CDR3 region has 12 residues. Using reference TRBV29-1 and TRBJ1-1 for the parts outside the CDR3, the full variable domain is SAVISQKPSRDICQRGTSLTIQCQVDSQVTMMFWYRQQPGQSLTLIATANQGSEATYESGFVIDKFPISRPNLTFSTLTVSNMSPEDSSIYLCSVEGHRAEAFFGQGTRLTVV.

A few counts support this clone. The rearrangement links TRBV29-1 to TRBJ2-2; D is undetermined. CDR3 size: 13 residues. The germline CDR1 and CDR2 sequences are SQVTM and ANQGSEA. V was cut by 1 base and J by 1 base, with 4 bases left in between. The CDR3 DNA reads TGCAGCGTTGAAGCGGGGAACACCGGGGAGCTGTTTTTT. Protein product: CSVEAGNTGELFF.

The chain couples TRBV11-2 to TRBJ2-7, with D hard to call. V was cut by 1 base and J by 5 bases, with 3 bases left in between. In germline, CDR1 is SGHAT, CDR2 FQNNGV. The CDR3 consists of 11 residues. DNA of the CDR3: TGTGCCAGCAGCTTAGGCCACGAGCAGTACTTC. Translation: CASSLGHEQYF.

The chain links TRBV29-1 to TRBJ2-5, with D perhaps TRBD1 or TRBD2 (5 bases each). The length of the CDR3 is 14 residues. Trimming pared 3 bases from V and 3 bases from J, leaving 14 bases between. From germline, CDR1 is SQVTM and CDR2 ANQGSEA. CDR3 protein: CSVDGTPDEETQYF. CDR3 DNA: TGCAGCGTTGACGGGACCCCAGACGAAGAGACCCAGTACTTC.